Described below is a single TCR beta chain sequence and its context. Its cognate antigen is unknown. Primers for the PCR totalled 60 Vbeta and 13 Jbeta. Here immunoSEQ multiplex PCR was the method, and the copy in TCRdb shows in-frame clones only, minus some. This sample has 60,000 to 90,000 clones, with approximately 70% found just once. These data are taken from a study of cytomegalovirus exposure and HLA in healthy donors. Points from the study as a whole: Versus the approximately 700-donor mean, an Asian-associated ancestry cluster reportedly showed fewer N-insertions in a later analysis. Links to common viral pathogens appeared, in a later analysis, for several of the most significant clusters. Presence/absence analysis assumed near-uniform sequencing depth across donors.

The CDR3 covers 13 residues. V was shortened by 2 bases and J by 11 bases, with 10 bases between the two germline ends. Germline V lookup: CDR1 LGHNA, CDR2 YSLEER. Sequenced: PBMCs. The chain links TRBV4-3 to TRBJ1-6; no clear D gene. The receptor's source is a woman in her 50s in good health and CMV-seropositive. The CDR3 region is CASSQTSGAPLHF. In DNA, the CDR3 is TGCGCCAGCAGCCAAACCTCAGGTGCACCCCTCCACTTT.